The present T cell receptor beta chain was sequenced within a study of T-cell memory formation after mild COVID-19. Across the study: Largely, TCR clusters stayed within a single donor.

Study-wide results and limits: Pre-infection memory carried some responding clones, suggesting that cross-reactive memory joined. CD4+ contracting clones were found mainly in CM and EM, and CD8+ ones in EMRA. Researchers could not confirm that second-wave clones peaking on day 37 targeted SARS-CoV-2.

TCRdb reprocessed the 5' RACE reads with MiXCR, giving one entry per CDR3 protein. The data show about 5,000 distinct CDR3 sequences, with around 42% seen just once and roughly 2.6% held by the top ten. The ends were cut back, 5 bases at V and 5 bases at J, with 16 bases in the middle. Germline CDR1 reads MNHEY; CDR2 reads SVGAGI. The CDR3 is 16 residues long. This clonotype qualifies as medium-sized. Its specificity is unknown. What was sequenced was PBMCs or a T cell subset sorted from them (not recorded which). The TCR was taken from an adult who had mild COVID-19 (a few samples of this study predate the infection). Cell type and time point are not known. V is TRBV6-5 and J is TRBJ1-6, with a weak D call TRBD1 (6 bases). The CDR3 here is CASSPFAGENNSPLHF. CDR3 sequence (DNA): TGTGCCAGCAGTCCCTTTGCAGGGGAGAATAATTCACCCCTCCACTTT.